This is a list of T cell receptor beta chains from one sample in a study of beta chain features in type 1 diabetes. Assay used: immunoSEQ multiplex PCR; TCRdb lists only in-frame clones, some missing. The table has 500,000 to 800,000 clones, around 12% seen once. Sequencing input: naive CD4+ T cells from blood. These receptors were taken from a man between 25 and 39 years old with type 1 diabetes. Each CDR3 is given with its conserved first and last residue. Each record gives: J gene, V gene, clone size, D gene, CDR3 protein, CDR3 DNA. A D gene is named only where the DNA matches it firmly. Rows may omit the clone size; those that give it use once, few, many or a size class.

J: TRBJ2-2
V: TRBV4-2
size: -
D: -
CDR3: CASSPAGAPNTGELFF
DNA: TGTGCCAGCAGCCCCGCAGGGGCACCGAACACCGGGGAGCTGTTTTTT

J: TRBJ2-7
V: TRBV7-2
size: -
D: TRBD2
CDR3: CASSFLAGAYEQYF
DNA: TGTGCCAGCAGCTTCCTAGCGGGGGCCTACGAGCAGTACTTC

J: TRBJ2-1
V: TRBV18
size: -
D: -
CDR3: CASSPPGSYNEQFF
DNA: TGTGCCAGCTCACCACCGGGGAGCTACAATGAGCAGTTCTTC

J: TRBJ2-5
V: TRBV28
size: few
D: -
CDR3: CASRNQGRETQYF
DNA: TGTGCCAGCAGAAACCAGGGGAGAGAGACCCAGTACTTC

J: TRBJ1-4
V: TRBV7-9
size: -
D: -
CDR3: CASSSSSFEKLFF
DNA: TGTGCCAGCAGCTCCTCATCGTTCGAAAAACTGTTTTTT

J: TRBJ2-7
V: TRBV5-4
size: -
D: -
CDR3: CASSRDGRPAHEQYF
DNA: TGTGCCAGCAGTCGGGACGGGCGACCGGCCCACGAGCAGTACTTC

J: TRBJ1-2
V: TRBV30
size: few
D: -
CDR3: CAWSSPGWNYGYTF
DNA: TGTGCCTGGAGTAGTCCGGGATGGAACTATGGCTACACCTTC

J: TRBJ2-7
V: TRBV6-6
size: few
D: TRBD1
CDR3: CASSYVGQTTYEQYF
DNA: TGTGCCAGCAGTTACGTGGGACAGACGACCTACGAGCAGTACTTC

J: TRBJ2-1
V: TRBV7-2
size: -
D: -
CDR3: CASSLVGNGEEQFF
DNA: TGTGCCAGCAGCTTAGTGGGAAACGGGGAGGAGCAGTTCTTC

J: TRBJ2-7
V: TRBV7-9
size: few
D: -
CDR3: CASSAIYEQYF
DNA: TGTGCCAGCAGCGCGATATACGAGCAGTACTTC

J: TRBJ1-1
V: TRBV2
size: -
D: -
CDR3: CASSEQHLRNTEAFF
DNA: TGTGCCAGCAGTGAACAACACCTAAGGAACACTGAAGCTTTCTTT

J: TRBJ2-7
V: TRBV18
size: -
D: -
CDR3: CASSPGATRDYEQYF
DNA: TGTGCCAGCTCACCAGGAGCGACTAGAGACTACGAGCAGTACTTC

J: TRBJ2-5
V: TRBV27
size: -
D: -
CDR3: CASSLSGHRGETQYF
DNA: TGTGCCAGCAGTTTATCGGGCCACCGGGGGGAGACCCAGTACTTC

J: TRBJ1-2
V: TRBV7-9
size: -
D: -
CDR3: CASSLRQLYGYTF
DNA: TGTGCCAGCAGCTTACGGCAGCTCTATGGCTACACCTTC

J: TRBJ2-1
V: TRBV5-1
size: few
D: -
CDR3: CASSMDTGSYNEQFF
DNA: TGCGCCAGCAGCATGGACACCGGGTCCTACAATGAGCAGTTCTTC

J: TRBJ2-7
V: TRBV28
size: -
D: -
CDR3: CASNLGTSGEQYF
DNA: TGTGCCAGCAATCTTGGGACATCGGGCGAGCAGTACTTC

J: TRBJ2-7
V: TRBV5-4
size: few
D: -
CDR3: CASSLGGTGGYEQYF
DNA: TGTGCCAGCAGCTTGGGTGGGACCGGTGGCTACGAGCAGTACTTC

J: TRBJ2-3
V: TRBV7-9
size: -
D: TRBD1
CDR3: CASSVPRQGVSDTQYF
DNA: TGTGCCAGCAGCGTCCCCAGACAGGGGGTGTCAGATACGCAGTATTTT

J: TRBJ2-5
V: TRBV2
size: -
D: TRBD2
CDR3: CASRRGETQYF
DNA: TGTGCCAGCAGGCGGGGGGAGACCCAGTACTTC

J: TRBJ1-2
V: TRBV7-7
size: few
D: TRBD1
CDR3: CASSPGQGYGYTF
DNA: TGTGCTAGCAGCCCTGGACAGGGCTATGGCTACACCTTC

J: TRBJ2-1
V: TRBV23-1
size: many
D: -
CDR3: CASSQSLGGDFHTDEQFF
DNA: TGCGCCAGCAGTCAATCGCTAGGGGGGGACTTTCATACGGATGAGCAGTTCTTC

J: TRBJ2-5
V: TRBV7-2
size: -
D: TRBD2
CDR3: CASSTQTSEQETQYF
DNA: TGTGCCAGCAGCACGCAGACTAGCGAGCAAGAGACCCAGTACTTC

J: TRBJ2-7
V: TRBV10-3
size: -
D: TRBD1
CDR3: CAIRGQASSYEQYF
DNA: TGTGCCATCAGGGGACAGGCTAGCTCCTACGAGCAGTACTTC

J: TRBJ2-5
V: TRBV11-3
size: -
D: TRBD1
CDR3: CASSRDRGPQETQYF
DNA: TGTGCCAGCAGCCGGGACAGGGGGCCGCAAGAGACCCAGTACTTC